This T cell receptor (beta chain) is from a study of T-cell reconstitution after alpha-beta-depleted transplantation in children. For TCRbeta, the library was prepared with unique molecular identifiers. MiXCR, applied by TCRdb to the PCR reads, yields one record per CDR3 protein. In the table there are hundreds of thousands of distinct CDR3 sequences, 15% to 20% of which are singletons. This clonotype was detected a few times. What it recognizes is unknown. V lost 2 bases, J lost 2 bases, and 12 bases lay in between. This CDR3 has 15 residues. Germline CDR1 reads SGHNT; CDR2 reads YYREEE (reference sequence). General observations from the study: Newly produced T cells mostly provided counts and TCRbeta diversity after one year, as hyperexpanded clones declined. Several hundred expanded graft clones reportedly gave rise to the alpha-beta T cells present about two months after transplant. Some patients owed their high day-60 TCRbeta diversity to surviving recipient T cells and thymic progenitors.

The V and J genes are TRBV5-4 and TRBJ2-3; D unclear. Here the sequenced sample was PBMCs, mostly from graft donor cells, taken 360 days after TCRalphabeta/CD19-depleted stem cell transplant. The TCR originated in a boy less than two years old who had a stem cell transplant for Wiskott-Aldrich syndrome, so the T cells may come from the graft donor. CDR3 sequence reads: CASSLDSHATDTQYF. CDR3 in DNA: TGTGCCAGCAGCTTAGACTCACACGCCACAGATACGCAGTATTTT.